This T cell receptor (beta chain) stems from a study of CD8 T cells in Susac syndrome. Findings and caveats of the study: The study admitted that it had a relatively small number of individuals in its TCR sequencing and HLA analysis.

CDR3 length: 18 amino acids. V dropped 2 bases and J dropped 3; count of bases not matched to a gene: 12. The V gene's germline CDR1 is MNHEY and CDR2 SVGEGT. 0.5 to 1 ug RNA was reverse transcribed with random hexamers. TCRdb reanalysed the immunoSEQ multiplex PCR reads using MiXCR and keeps one entry per CDR3 protein. The repertoire holds some 300,000 distinct CDR3 sequences, 89% seen once, with less than 0.2% in the top ten. Comment on this clonotype: No antigen is known for it.

Sequenced: CD8+ T cells from PBMCs. This TCR was recovered from a human donor with multiple sclerosis. This chain joins TRBV6-2 or TRBV6-3 and TRBJ2-7; TRBD2 matches at 11 bases. The CDR3 DNA sequence: TGTGCCAGCAGTTACACGCAAATAACGGGACTAGCGGACTACGAGCAGTACTTC. Translation: CASSYTQITGLADYEQYF.